This record concerns one T cell receptor beta chain sequence. This sample was included in a study of blood T cell repertoires in COVID-19. On the study more broadly: The samples span acute and convalescent COVID-19 from the United States, Italy and Spain. The analysed material was cDNA or gDNA that came from T cells, B-cell-depleted T cells, or PBMCs.

Residents of over 20 US areas, aged roughly 18 to 95 years, made up the participants. Which cohort a participant joined came from the clinical history participants gave. Sequenced by immunoSEQ multiplex PCR; TCRdb stores in-frame clones only, minus some. The table lists some 320,000 clones, 85% of them singletons. Trimming cost V 10 bases and J 1 base; bases outside gene matches: 6. The CDR3 sequence is 14 residues long. Germline CDR1 is LNHDA and CDR2 is SQIVND (reference sequence). The sample taken for sequencing was PBMCs or T cells enriched from blood (not recorded which). This chain links TRBV19 with TRBJ2-3, with TRBD2 matching over 9 bases. The TCR originated in a woman aged 25 to 39 who had been exposed to COVID-19. CDR3 loop: CATRLAGGTDTQYF. DNA for the CDR3: TGTGCCACCCGATTAGCGGGGGGCACAGATACGCAGTATTTT. Filled out from reference TRBV19 and TRBJ2-3, the complete variable domain reads DGGITQSPKYLFRKEGQNVTLSCEQNLNHDAMYWYRQDPGQGLRLIYYSQIVNDFQKGDIAEGYSVSREKKESFPLTVTSAQKNPTAFYLCATRLAGGTDTQYFGPGTRLTVL.